This T cell receptor (beta chain) is from a study of identical twins. Unmatched junction bases numbered 7, after V lost 6 bases and J lost 1 base. The CDR3 is 15 amino acids. Germline V gives CDR1 DFQATT, CDR2 SNEGSKA (reference sequence). MiXCR, run by TCRdb on the 5' RACE reads, gives a single entry per CDR3 protein. The sample records 410,000 or so distinct CDR3 sequences, less than 20% being singletons. The chain couples TRBV20-1 to TRBJ2-7, with 12 bases aligning to TRBD2. Sequences were obtained from naive T cells sorted from blood. This receptor was identified in a man aged 45-65 years in good health. This CDR3 reads CSANPLAGGSYEQYF. CDR3 nucleotide sequence: TGCAGTGCAAACCCTCTAGCGGGAGGGTCCTACGAGCAGTACTTC.